The T cell receptor (beta chain) under discussion was sequenced for a study of blood T cell repertoires in COVID-19. Study details: Acute and convalescent COVID-19 specimens originated in the United States, Italy and Spain. T cells, B-cell-depleted T cells, or PBMCs supplied cDNA or gDNA.

Per the study methods: Amplification of reference gene primers provided the estimated nucleated cell counts. TCRdb keeps only in-frame clones here, not all; method: immunoSEQ multiplex PCR. That table gives V, J and clone size, and the DNA gave D and trimming. The data contain 30,000 to 40,000 clones, under 90% of them singletons. Trimming cost V 4 bases and J 2 bases, with 12 bases left between them. The CDR3 totals 14 residues. In germline, CDR1 is KGHSH, CDR2 LQKENI. This TCR derives from a human donor in a cohort sampled during active COVID-19. The sequencing sample was made of peripheral blood. J is TRBJ2-7 and V is TRBV18; perhaps TRBD1 as D (5 bases). For the CDR3, the DNA is TGTGCCAGCTCACTGGGGCGTCAAACCTACGAGCAGTACTTC. Its protein product is CASSLGRQTYEQYF.